These 8 T cell receptor beta chains were all obtained from the same sample, sequenced in a study of human T cells and chemical hapten exposure. Time point denoted: patch test 1, 2 weeks after DPC sensitization. Treatment here: therapeutic diphenylcyclopropenone sensitization with weekly scalp DPC. TCRdb re-derived calls from the RACE reads in MiXCR, one entry per CDR3 protein. The sample includes roughly 180,000 distinct CDR3 sequences, about a fifth of them seen just once. The specimen was whole blood, collected in connection with sensitization to the hapten diphenylcyclopropenone (DPC). The receptor source for this set is a woman between 50 and 59 years old with alopecia areata. Some clones in this sample may be carry-over from other donors' samples.

Only a few counts were recorded for this clonotype. The chain combines TRBV21-1 with TRBJ2-7. TRBV21-1 is a listed pseudogene. This CDR3 spans 11 amino acids. The CDR3 bases are TGTGCCAGCAGCAATGACTACGAGCAGTACTTC. It encodes CASSNDYEQYF.

V gene TRBV27 combines with J gene TRBJ1-1, with 8 nucleotides matching TRBD1. The V gene's germline CDR1 is MNHEY and CDR2 SMNVEV (reference sequence). Trimming at V came to 9 bases and at J to 4 bases, leaving 7 bases not matched to a gene. The CDR3 contains 13 residues. CDR3 nucleotide sequence: TGTGCCAGTGTCGGACAGGGAGGCACTGAAGCTTTCTTT. It codes for CASVGQGGTEAFF.

This clonotype occurred a few times. The V call is TRBV10-2, the J call TRBJ1-1; TRBD1 is a possible D gene (6 bases). Looked up from germline, CDR1 is WSHSY and CDR2 is SAAADI. The CDR3 sequence is 12 residues long. With 7 bases removed from V and 4 bases from J, the gap between germline ends came to 10 bases. The CDR3 nucleotides read TGCGCCAGCACTACAGGGTTCACTGAAGCTTTCTTT. Translating it yields CASTTGFTEAFF.

This clonotype has more than one count but fewer than ten. The chain recombines TRBV7-8 with TRBJ1-5; D remains unclear. Germline V gene sequence: CDR1 SGHVS, CDR2 FQNEAQ. The CDR3 length is 15 residues. V shed 1 base and J shed 2 bases, with 9 bases lying between them. The CDR3 loop reads CASSLGGRGNQPQHF. For the CDR3, the DNA is TGTGCCAGCAGCTTAGGAGGGAGAGGCAATCAGCCCCAGCATTTT.

This clonotype was observed a few times. The rearrangement links TRBV5-1 to TRBJ1-5; a possible D gene is TRBD1 (5 bases). The length of the CDR3 is 15 residues. The germline V gene encodes CDR1 SGHRS and CDR2 YFSETQ. Trimming took off 1 base at V and 1 base at J, with 9 bases between the two ends. CDR3 sequence: CASSLNGASNQPQHF. The CDR3 DNA sequence: TGCGCCAGCAGCTTGAACGGGGCGAGCAATCAGCCCCAGCATTTT.

This clonotype was detected a few times. V and J are TRBV10-3 and TRBJ2-3, with a possible D match to TRBD2 (5 bases). Germline assignment: CDR1 ENHRY and CDR2 SYGVKD. V was trimmed by 8 bases and J by 6 bases, leaving 18 bases between them. This CDR3 is 14 amino acids long. The CDR3 here is CAIQPSGSGDTQYF. Written as DNA, the CDR3 is TGTGCCATCCAGCCGAGCGGTTCTGGGGATACGCAGTATTTT.

The rearrangement uses TRBV11-2 and TRBJ2-5, with 7 nucleotides matching TRBD2. Germline values: CDR1 SGHAT, CDR2 FQNNGV. The CDR3 totals 15 residues. Germline trimming cut 7 bases from V and 4 bases from J; bases unmatched to any gene: 12. The CDR3 DNA is TGTGCCAGCATATCGAGAGTCCCGGGGGGAGAGACCCAGTACTTC. Translating it yields CASISRVPGGETQYF.

The V gene is TRBV28, the J gene TRBJ2-3, with D unclear. The CDR3 totals 15 residues. V was pared by 5 bases and J by 4 bases, with 16 bases between. Germline CDR1 reads MDHEN; CDR2 reads SYDVKM. The CDR3 nucleotides read TGTGCCAGCAGTAGTGGCAAACTAAAGGCAGATACGCAGTATTTT. Amino acid sequence: CASSSGKLKADTQYF.